These 2 T cell receptor beta chains share one sample of origin, sequenced in a study of metastatic and nonmetastatic thyroid tumors (TCRdb year 2020). The library was prepared using PCR. TCRdb records Illumina HiSeq 4000 as the sequencer. In TCRdb, the public reads were trimmed at Q25 with fastp and aligned with MiXCR, with productive beta chains retained. This sample lists more than 15,000 clones; 25% to 30% were detected once. The ten largest clones capture roughly 14% of the sample. None of the patients had been given any treatment before thyroid surgery. The specimen was adjacent normal tissue. Receptor source: a female donor with papillary thyroid cancer or a benign thyroid nodule (not recorded which). Some clones in this sample may be carry-over from other donors' samples.

This clone was counted between two and nine times. This specimen includes other DNA sequences encoding the same CDR3. The chain joins TRBV2 to TRBJ2-3; the D gene is possibly TRBD2 (5 bases). V was trimmed by 3 bases and J by 0 bases, leaving 10 bases between them. CDR1 and CDR2 (germline): SNHLY, FYNNEI. CDR3 length equals 15 residues. The DNA of the CDR3 is TGTGCCAGCAGTGAGACGGGGTCTAGCACAGATACGCAGTATTTT. This codes for CASSETGSSTDTQYF.

This clone was detected many times. The chain employs TRBV27 and TRBJ2-7; D not certain. V was cut by 6 bases and J by 0 bases, with 18 bases left in between. Germline loops: CDR1 MNHEY, CDR2 SMNVEV (reference sequence). The CDR3 extends over 16 amino acids. This CDR3 is CASSKKGDPSSYEQYF. CDR3 DNA sequence: TGTGCCAGCAGCAAAAAAGGCGACCCGAGCTCCTACGAGCAGTACTTC.